A single sample is the source of the 29 T cell receptor beta chains below, sequenced in a study of blood T cell repertoires in COVID-19. Sequenced by immunoSEQ multiplex PCR; TCRdb stores in-frame clones only, minus some. The sample yields tens of thousands of clones, approximately 84% seen once. Sequenced: peripheral blood. All receptors come from a man aged 45-60 years with COVID-19, enrolled during active disease.

The chain combines TRBV7-3 with TRBJ1-4, with 9 bases fitting TRBD1. This CDR3 spans 15 amino acids. V was clipped by 1 base and J by 11 bases; unmatched bases: 8. The germline CDR1 and CDR2 sequences are SGHTA and FQGTGA. The CDR3 coding sequence is TGTGCCAGCAGCTTAAACCCGGGACAGGGAGAGAAACTGTTTTTT. It specifies CASSLNPGQGEKLFF.

This clone was seen a few times. V is TRBV5-4 and J is TRBJ1-4; D possibly corresponds to TRBD1 (6 bases). Germline loops: CDR1 SGHNT, CDR2 YYREEE (reference sequence). Trimming cost V 0 bases and J 4 bases, with 13 bases left between them. The CDR3 contains 16 residues. In nucleotides, the CDR3 is TGTGCCAGCAGCTTGGGCGGGGGCCTGCATAATGAAAAACTGTTTTTT. Translation gives CASSLGGGLHNEKLFF.

Judged by abundance, this clone is medium-sized (0.01 to 0.1%). The chain recombines TRBV5-1 with TRBJ1-2, with D perhaps matching TRBD1 (5 bases). Per the germline V gene, CDR1 is SGHRS and CDR2 is YFSETQ. This CDR3 region has 14 residues. V was clipped by 3 bases and J by 3 bases, with 12 bases between them. Here the CDR3 reads CASSSEGTDYGYTF. In DNA, the CDR3 is TGCGCCAGCAGCTCGGAAGGGACTGACTATGGCTACACCTTC.

The chain carries TRBV10-3 and TRBJ2-7, with 8 positions matching TRBD1. The V gene's germline CDR1 is ENHRY and CDR2 SYGVKD. The CDR3 loop spans 15 amino acids. Germline trimming cut 0 bases from V and 2 bases from J; bases unmatched to any gene: 3. This CDR3 is CAISESEDRAYEQYF. CDR3 sequence (DNA): TGTGCCATCAGTGAGTCCGAGGACAGGGCCTACGAGCAGTACTTC.

The chain is built from TRBV18 and TRBJ2-2; D gene unclear. Germline V gene lookup returns CDR1 KGHSH and CDR2 LQKENI. The CDR3 has 14 residues. V dropped 6 bases and J dropped 0 bases, with 8 bases sitting between them. The CDR3 loop is CASSRGANTGELFF. As DNA, the CDR3 is TGTGCCAGCTCGCGCGGAGCGAACACCGGGGAGCTGTTTTTT.

V is TRBV13 and J is TRBJ2-1; possibly TRBD2 for D (5 bases). CDR3 size: 15 residues. The germline V and J ends were trimmed by 5 bases and 1 base, with 12 bases remaining between them. Germline CDR1 and CDR2: PRHDT and FYEKMQ (reference sequence). CDR3 DNA: TGTGCCAGCAGCCTCCGGGGTATTTCCTACAATGAGCAGTTCTTC. This sequence encodes CASSLRGISYNEQFF.

This clone was detected a few times. This chain joins TRBV3-1 (or the pseudogene TRBV3-2) and TRBJ1-2; D call uncertain. V was cut by 1 base and J by 6 bases, with 18 bases left in between. The germline V gene has CDR1 LGHDT and CDR2 YNNKEL (reference sequence). The CDR3 is 16 residues long. CDR3 DNA: TGTGCCAGCAGCCAAGCAGCGGGGATGAGGGCTCATGGCTACACCTTC. Protein product: CASSQAAGMRAHGYTF.

This clone was recorded at least ten times. The V call is TRBV7-9, the J call TRBJ1-2; tentatively, D is TRBD1 (6 bases). V was trimmed by 0 bases and J by 7 bases, leaving 9 bases between them. Germline lookup yields CDR1 SEHNR and CDR2 FQNEAQ (reference sequence). The CDR3 is made up of 13 amino acids. This CDR3 reads CASSLAQGSGYTF. CDR3 in DNA: TGTGCCAGCAGCTTAGCGCAGGGGAGTGGCTACACCTTC.

The gene calls are TRBV19 and TRBJ2-7; D is ambiguous. The germline V and J ends were trimmed by 4 bases and 6 bases, with 13 bases remaining between them. The length of the CDR3 is 13 residues. The germline gives CDR1 LNHDA, CDR2 SQIVND (reference sequence). The DNA for the CDR3 is TGTGCCAGTAGTAAGTGGTTGCGGAGCGAGCAGTACTTC. Translated, it gives CASSKWLRSEQYF.

The rearrangement joins TRBV19 to TRBJ1-4, with D possibly TRBD1 on 5 matching bases. CDR3 length equals 16 residues. The germline V gene encodes CDR1 LNHDA and CDR2 SQIVND (reference sequence). V lost 4 bases and J lost 7, with 19 bases in between. This CDR3 reads CASSTPPAGRVEKLFF. CDR3 DNA: TGTGCCAGTAGTACCCCCCCCGCAGGGAGGGTTGAAAAACTGTTTTTT.

The chain combines TRBV18 with TRBJ2-3, with a possible D match to TRBD1 (5 bases). V was clipped by 3 bases and J by 4 bases, with 11 bases between them. The V gene's germline CDR1 is KGHSH and CDR2 LQKENI. The CDR3 spans 14 residues. The CDR3 nucleotides are TGTGCCAGCTCACCGCAGGGTTATTCAGATACGCAGTATTTT. Translation: CASSPQGYSDTQYF.

This chain uses TRBV7-2 with TRBJ1-1, with 7 nucleotides matching TRBD1. The CDR3 extends over 14 amino acids. Losses at the gene ends were 1 base for V and 4 bases for J; bases not matched to a gene: 3. Germline-derived CDR1 and CDR2 are SGHTA and FQGNSA. DNA for the CDR3: TGTGCCAGCAGCTTAGATTACAGGGGCACTGAAGCTTTCTTT. It specifies CASSLDYRGTEAFF.

The V gene is TRBV5-4, the J gene TRBJ2-7, with 7 bases that match TRBD2. V gave up 3 bases and J gave up 6 bases; unmatched junction bases: 12. The CDR3 spans 15 residues. Germline CDR1 SGHNT, CDR2 YYREEE (reference sequence). The CDR3 sequence: CASSSRPGLGVEQYF. DNA for the CDR3: TGTGCCAGCAGCTCTCGACCAGGACTAGGAGTCGAGCAGTACTTC.

This rearrangement joins TRBV6-5 to TRBJ2-5, with 7 positions matching TRBD1. V shed 6 bases and J 1 base; nucleotides not matched to a gene: 2. The CDR3 length is 13 residues. Germline assignment: CDR1 MNHEY and CDR2 SVGAGI. CDR3 DNA: TGTGCCAGCAGGGGACAGTCCCAAGAGACCCAGTACTTC. Protein product: CASRGQSQETQYF.

The chain links TRBV2 to TRBJ2-2; tentatively, D is TRBD1 (5 bases). Germline V CDR1 and CDR2: SNHLY, FYNNEI. This CDR3 contains 14 residues. Trimming took off 7 bases at V and 3 bases at J, with 12 bases between the two ends. The CDR3 bases are TGTGCCAGCACCCAGGACACTCACACCGGGGAGCTGTTTTTT. Protein product: CASTQDTHTGELFF.

The chain joins TRBV4-1 to TRBJ1-1, with 7 bases aligning to TRBD1. The CDR3 totals 16 residues. J lost 1 base, V lost 0 bases, and 5 bases had no gene match. Germline V CDR1 and CDR2: MGHRA, YSYEKL. CDR3 residues: CASSQDDRVPNTEAFF. The CDR3 DNA follows: TGCGCCAGCAGCCAAGATGACAGGGTCCCGAACACTGAAGCTTTCTTT.

The chain couples TRBV9 to TRBJ1-2; D may be TRBD1 (6 bases). Germline CDR1 is SGDLS and CDR2 is YYNGEE. Trimming removed 0 bases at V and 0 bases at J, with 9 bases between. The CDR3 loop spans 15 amino acids. The CDR3 region is CASSVGDIANYGYTF. In DNA form, the CDR3 reads TGTGCCAGCAGCGTAGGGGACATAGCTAACTATGGCTACACCTTC.

This chain uses TRBV30 with TRBJ2-6, with a weak D call TRBD1 (6 bases). The CDR3 has 16 amino acids. Germline V lookup: CDR1 GTSNPN, CDR2 SVGIG (reference sequence). V gave up 4 bases and J gave up 0 bases, with 13 bases separating them. Here the CDR3 reads CAWTVTGFSGANVLTF. For the CDR3, the DNA is TGTGCCTGGACCGTAACAGGGTTCTCTGGGGCCAACGTCCTGACTTTC.

This chain joins TRBV27 and TRBJ1-1; a possible D gene is TRBD1 (5 bases). From germline, CDR1 is MNHEY and CDR2 SMNVEV (reference sequence). This CDR3 has 16 residues. Deletions cut 3 bases from V and 2 bases from J, with 16 bases between. The CDR3 loop is CASSFSFRGVNTEAFF. The CDR3 nucleotides are TGTGCCAGCAGTTTTAGTTTTCGGGGGGTTAACACTGAAGCTTTCTTT.

This clone was seen a handful of times. The rearrangement uses TRBV5-3 and TRBJ1-5; TRBD1 might be the D (5 bases). TRBV5-3 is placed among ORFs of uncertain function. The V end was cut by 4 bases, the J end by 2 bases, with 10 bases between. The CDR3 has 14 residues. The CDR3 region is CARSPVRGNQPQHF. The CDR3 DNA is TGTGCCAGAAGCCCCGTCAGGGGCAATCAGCCCCAGCATTTT.

V and J are TRBV6-5 and TRBJ1-1, with unresolved D. The germline V gene encodes CDR1 MNHEY and CDR2 SVGAGI. This CDR3 is 15 amino acids long. The V and J ends lost 0 bases and 2 bases respectively, with 10 bases between them. Written as DNA, the CDR3 is TGTGCCAGCAGTTACTCGTCACAGACAAACACTGAAGCTTTCTTT. Translation: CASSYSSQTNTEAFF.

V gene TRBV6-2 or TRBV6-3 combines with J gene TRBJ1-5; D not resolved. Looked up from germline, CDR1 is MNHEY and CDR2 is SVGEGT. This CDR3 region has 13 residues. V was pared by 5 bases and J by 6 bases, with 11 bases between. The CDR3 loop reads CASSLSRGQPQHF. The DNA of the CDR3 is TGTGCCAGCAGTCTGTCTCGAGGTCAGCCCCAGCATTTT.

The chain joins TRBV6-6 to TRBJ1-1; D is ambiguous. The CDR3 is made up of 13 amino acids. Trimming left V 6 bases short and J 0 bases short, with 8 bases between. Germline CDR1 and CDR2: MNHNY and SVGAGI (reference sequence). The CDR3 DNA sequence: TGTGCCAGCAGGGCCGGGATGAACACTGAAGCTTTCTTT. It translates to CASRAGMNTEAFF.

The chain carries TRBV25-1 and TRBJ1-3; TRBD1 might be the D (6 bases). V gave up 3 bases and J gave up 12 bases, with 15 bases separating them. The CDR3 sequence is 13 residues long. Germline V gene data show CDR1 as MGHDK and CDR2 as SYGVNS. The CDR3 here is CASSDAGTLDIYF. CDR3 DNA sequence: TGTGCCAGCAGTGACGCAGGGACATTAGACATATATTTT.

This clone has only a few counts. The genes are TRBV7-9 and TRBJ1-4; 10 bases line up with TRBD1. The CDR3 sequence is 14 residues long. Losses at the gene ends were 4 bases for V and 6 bases for J; bases not matched to a gene: 2. Germline-derived CDR1 and CDR2 are SEHNR and FQNEAQ (reference sequence). The CDR3 nucleotides read TGTGCCAGCAGCTCCGGGACAGGGGATGAAAAACTGTTTTTT. Translated, it gives CASSSGTGDEKLFF.

V and J are TRBV18 and TRBJ2-1, with TRBD1 matching over 7 bases. The V segment lost 4 bases and the J segment 4 bases; nucleotides outside the gene matches: 4. Germline V lookup: CDR1 KGHSH, CDR2 LQKENI. There are 14 residues in the CDR3. CDR3 loop: CASSRDRAYNEQFF. The CDR3 nucleotides are TGTGCCAGCTCACGAGACAGGGCTTACAATGAGCAGTTCTTC.

V usage is TRBV11-2 and J usage is TRBJ1-5; no firm D call. V was cut by 1 base and J by 7 bases, with 8 bases left in between. This CDR3 contains 13 residues. Germline V gene lookup returns CDR1 SGHAT and CDR2 FQNNGV. The DNA of the CDR3 is TGTGCCAGCAGCTTAGGAGGGTGGCAGCCCCAGCATTTT. It yields the protein CASSLGGWQPQHF.

This clone occurred once. This chain joins TRBV6-5 and TRBJ1-2; 7 positions match TRBD1. CDR1 MNHEY and CDR2 SVGAGI come from the germline V gene. The V segment lost 8 bases and the J segment 4 bases; nucleotides outside the gene matches: 10. The CDR3 totals 14 residues. The CDR3 DNA reads TGTGCCAGCGAAGTACGAGGGGGCATCTATGGCTACACCTTC. Its protein is CASEVRGGIYGYTF.

V gene TRBV2 combines with J gene TRBJ2-3, with 8 bases identical to TRBD2. CDR3 length equals 14 residues. The germline gives CDR1 SNHLY, CDR2 FYNNEI. The V and J ends lost 9 bases and 1 base, in that order; junction bases with no gene match: 6. The CDR3 DNA follows: TGTGCCAGTTGTCTTAGCGGGGGCACAGATACGCAGTATTTT. This translates into CASCLSGGTDTQYF.